This T cell receptor beta chain was identified during a study of blood T cell repertoires in COVID-19. V was trimmed by 6 bases and J by 4 bases, leaving 10 bases between them. This CDR3 comprises 13 residues. As originally analysed: Cell counts per sample came from amplifying reference gene primers. The data were produced by immunoSEQ multiplex PCR, yet TCRdb's version contains in-frame clones alone and is incomplete. D and trimming come from the DNA, and the V and J calls and clone size come from that table. The sample lists about 480,000 clones; roughly 88% were seen once. The TCR sequence derives from a woman between 50 and 59 years old with COVID-19, enrolled during active disease. The sequenced sample consisted of peripheral blood. This chain links TRBV12-3 or TRBV12-4 with TRBJ1-3, with D uncertain. This chain's CDR3 is CASRHSQGNTIYF. The CDR3 nucleotides are TGTGCCAGCAGACACTCACAGGGAAACACCATATATTTT.